The rows below give T cell receptor beta chains drawn from one sample of a study of T cells in localized non-small cell lung cancer. Measured with immunoSEQ multiplex PCR; TCRdb has only the in-frame clones, and not every one. The data show around 50,000 clones, about 80% seen once. This specimen consisted of peripheral blood, obtained before any cancer treatment. All receptors come from a female donor older than 55 with stage II squamous cell lung carcinoma. CDR3s include the opening cysteine and the closing phenylalanine or tryptophan. The order of the fields is D gene, V gene, J gene, clone size, CDR3 DNA, CDR3 protein. The D gene is left open where the match is weak. Clone size, where shown, is once, few, many, or a class for clones that have expanded.

d_call: NA; v_call: TRBV27; j_call: TRBJ1-1; clone_size: NA; cdr3_nt: TGTGCCAGCAGCTATGGTGGCAGAGGTAGTGTTTGGGGCTGGAACACTGAAGCTTTCTTT; cdr3_aa: CASSYGGRGSVWGWNTEAFF
d_call: NA; v_call: TRBV5-1; j_call: TRBJ2-5; clone_size: NA; cdr3_nt: TGCGCCAGCGGCCTACGAGAGACCCAGTACTTC; cdr3_aa: CASGLRETQYF
d_call: NA; v_call: TRBV13; j_call: TRBJ1-1; clone_size: NA; cdr3_nt: TGTGCCAGCAGCTTAGCCAGGGAGGGGACTGAAGCTTTCTTT; cdr3_aa: CASSLAREGTEAFF
d_call: NA; v_call: TRBV5-1; j_call: TRBJ2-7; clone_size: medium-sized; cdr3_nt: TGCGCCAGCAGCTTGGCCGGGACACCCGAGGGGCAGTACTTC; cdr3_aa: CASSLAGTPEGQYF
d_call: NA; v_call: TRBV2; j_call: TRBJ1-2; clone_size: NA; cdr3_nt: TGTGCCAGCAGTGAAAGGCGGACTGTTAATGGCTACACCTTC; cdr3_aa: CASSERRTVNGYTF
d_call: TRBD1; v_call: TRBV29-1; j_call: TRBJ2-3; clone_size: NA; cdr3_nt: TGCAGCGCCGATAAGGGGGCGCATGTGAATACGCAGTATTTT; cdr3_aa: CSADKGAHVNTQYF
d_call: NA; v_call: TRBV9; j_call: TRBJ1-6; clone_size: NA; cdr3_nt: TGTGCCAGCAGCGTAGGCTCGGGATATAATTCACCCCTCCACTTT; cdr3_aa: CASSVGSGYNSPLHF
d_call: NA; v_call: TRBV27; j_call: TRBJ1-6; clone_size: NA; cdr3_nt: TGTGCCAGCAGTTCCCTTAACATGCGTTCACCCCTCCACTTT; cdr3_aa: CASSSLNMRSPLHF
d_call: NA; v_call: TRBV11-2; j_call: TRBJ2-7; clone_size: NA; cdr3_nt: TGTGCCAGCAGCGTTGGACCAAGCTACGAGCAGTACTTC; cdr3_aa: CASSVGPSYEQYF
d_call: TRBD2; v_call: TRBV27; j_call: TRBJ2-3; clone_size: NA; cdr3_nt: TGTGCCAGCGGTCGGACTAGCGGGGGGGGAGATACGCAGTATTTT; cdr3_aa: CASGRTSGGGDTQYF
d_call: NA; v_call: TRBV6-5; j_call: TRBJ1-2; clone_size: NA; cdr3_nt: TGTGCCAGCAGTTACTCTGGGCAGAACTATGGCTACACCTTC; cdr3_aa: CASSYSGQNYGYTF
d_call: NA; v_call: TRBV6-5; j_call: TRBJ1-1; clone_size: NA; cdr3_nt: TGTGCCAGCAGTTCCCGGGACACTGAAGCTTTCTTT; cdr3_aa: CASSSRDTEAFF
d_call: NA; v_call: TRBV6-1; j_call: TRBJ2-3; clone_size: NA; cdr3_nt: TGTGCCAGCAGTGAAGACGGAGGGGCAGATACGCAGTATTTT; cdr3_aa: CASSEDGGADTQYF
d_call: TRBD1; v_call: TRBV4-2; j_call: TRBJ1-2; clone_size: NA; cdr3_nt: TGTGCCAGCACCCGCGACAGGGGCGAAAACTATGGCTACACCTTC; cdr3_aa: CASTRDRGENYGYTF
d_call: TRBD2; v_call: TRBV7-2; j_call: TRBJ2-7; clone_size: NA; cdr3_nt: TGTGCCAGCAGCTGGAGACCCGGGACTAGGGCCTCCTACGAGCAGTACTTC; cdr3_aa: CASSWRPGTRASYEQYF
d_call: NA; v_call: TRBV12-5; j_call: TRBJ1-1; clone_size: NA; cdr3_nt: TGTGCTAGTGGTTTGCCCCCGGGACGGGAAGCTTTCTTT; cdr3_aa: CASGLPPGREAFF
d_call: TRBD1; v_call: TRBV18; j_call: TRBJ1-3; clone_size: once; cdr3_nt: TGTGCCAGCTCACCCAGGACAGGGGACAACTGGGGAAACACCATATATTTT; cdr3_aa: CASSPRTGDNWGNTIYF
d_call: NA; v_call: TRBV18; j_call: TRBJ2-7; clone_size: NA; cdr3_nt: TGTGCCAGCTCACCGACCGGGACAACCTACGAGCAGTACTTC; cdr3_aa: CASSPTGTTYEQYF
d_call: TRBD1; v_call: TRBV7-3; j_call: TRBJ1-2; clone_size: NA; cdr3_nt: TGTGCCAGCAGCTTACAGGGTGGACAGGCGTTCTATGGCTACACCTTC; cdr3_aa: CASSLQGGQAFYGYTF
d_call: NA; v_call: TRBV4-2; j_call: TRBJ2-6; clone_size: NA; cdr3_nt: TGTGCCAGCAGCCAAGTACATTCCGGGGGCCCCAACGTCCTGACTTTC; cdr3_aa: CASSQVHSGGPNVLTF
d_call: NA; v_call: TRBV5-1; j_call: TRBJ2-2; clone_size: NA; cdr3_nt: TGCGCCAGCAGCTTGGAGGCCCTGGGGGAGCTGTTTTTT; cdr3_aa: CASSLEALGELFF
d_call: NA; v_call: TRBV4-3; j_call: TRBJ1-2; clone_size: once; cdr3_nt: TGCGCCAGCAGCCACAACCAACTGAGCTACACCTTC; cdr3_aa: CASSHNQLSYTF
d_call: NA; v_call: TRBV10-3; j_call: TRBJ1-1; clone_size: NA; cdr3_nt: TGTGCCATCAGTGAAGGGAAGGACAGTGAAGCTTTCTTT; cdr3_aa: CAISEGKDSEAFF
d_call: NA; v_call: TRBV10-3; j_call: TRBJ1-2; clone_size: NA; cdr3_nt: TGTGCCATCCCACTGCAGGGCATGGGGGATTTTAACTATGGCTACACCTTC; cdr3_aa: CAIPLQGMGDFNYGYTF
d_call: TRBD1; v_call: TRBV5-4; j_call: TRBJ1-2; clone_size: NA; cdr3_nt: TGTGCCAGCATCCAAGACAGGGTGGGTGGCTACACCTTC; cdr3_aa: CASIQDRVGGYTF
d_call: NA; v_call: TRBV27; j_call: TRBJ1-5; clone_size: once; cdr3_nt: TGTGCCAGCAGTCCCGGGACCGAGAGCAATCAGCCCCAGCATTTT; cdr3_aa: CASSPGTESNQPQHF
d_call: NA; v_call: TRBV9; j_call: TRBJ2-3; clone_size: NA; cdr3_nt: TGTGCCAGCAGCCCACGGGACTTAAACACAGATACGCAGTATTTT; cdr3_aa: CASSPRDLNTDTQYF
d_call: NA; v_call: TRBV6-5; j_call: TRBJ2-7; clone_size: NA; cdr3_nt: TGTGCCAGCAGTTTAGCTCAGGCCTACGAGCAGTACTTC; cdr3_aa: CASSLAQAYEQYF
d_call: NA; v_call: TRBV5-1; j_call: TRBJ1-4; clone_size: NA; cdr3_nt: TGCGCCAGCAGCTTGGAACAGGTGGGAGAAAAACTGTTTTTT; cdr3_aa: CASSLEQVGEKLFF
d_call: TRBD1; v_call: TRBV5-1; j_call: TRBJ1-4; clone_size: NA; cdr3_nt: TGCGCCAGCAGCTTGGGGGGACAGGGCGAAAAACTGTTTTTT; cdr3_aa: CASSLGGQGEKLFF
d_call: NA; v_call: TRBV5-1; j_call: TRBJ1-1; clone_size: NA; cdr3_nt: TGCGCCAGCAGCTTGAATGCAGGGTTCCGCACTGAAGCTTTCTTT; cdr3_aa: CASSLNAGFRTEAFF
d_call: NA; v_call: TRBV27; j_call: TRBJ1-6; clone_size: NA; cdr3_nt: TGTGCCAGCAGTTTAAAGGCACTAAATTCACCCCTCCACTTT; cdr3_aa: CASSLKALNSPLHF
d_call: NA; v_call: TRBV25-1; j_call: TRBJ1-6; clone_size: NA; cdr3_nt: TGTGCCAGTTTGAGCTCCTATAATTCACCCCTCCACTTT; cdr3_aa: CASLSSYNSPLHF
d_call: TRBD2; v_call: TRBV11-2; j_call: TRBJ2-3; clone_size: NA; cdr3_nt: TGTGCCAGCAGCTTAATAGCGGGGGGGCGAACAGATACGCAGTATTTT; cdr3_aa: CASSLIAGGRTDTQYF
d_call: TRBD1; v_call: TRBV5-1; j_call: TRBJ1-4; clone_size: NA; cdr3_nt: TGCGCCAGCCGGACAGGCGACAATGAAAAACTGTTTTTT; cdr3_aa: CASRTGDNEKLFF